The T cell receptor beta chain under discussion was sequenced for a study of OX40 agonist ivuxolimab in advanced cancers. Study-level findings and limits: Some patients who did not respond also had low normalized T-cell clonal expansion.

Autoimmune disease history or systemic immunosuppression led to patients being barred. Blood sampling took place at baseline, cycle 4 day 1, and cycle 7 day 1. The CDR3 sequence is 15 residues long. Trimming removed 6 bases from V and 3 bases from J; junction bases left unmatched: 9. The V gene's germline CDR1 is WSHSY and CDR2 SAAADI. Turning to this clone: Antigen unknown.

Generated by immunoSEQ multiplex PCR, the TCRdb table keeps only in-frame clones and is missing some. The sample holds about 71,000 clones, 94% seen once. The V and J genes are TRBV10-2 and TRBJ2-3; 7 positions agree with TRBD2. The specimen was CD4+ or CD8+ T cells sorted from blood, collected in a trial of the OX40 agonist ivuxolimab. This TCR was recovered from an adult with an advanced solid tumor such as melanoma, head and neck, liver or kidney cancer. Here the CDR3 reads CASSRIAGSTDTQYF. In DNA form, the CDR3 reads TGCGCCAGCAGCAGAATAGCGGGCTCTACAGATACGCAGTATTTT.